Following are 30 T cell receptor beta chains from one sample sequenced in a study of blood T cell repertoires in COVID-19. The assay was immunoSEQ multiplex PCR, and TCRdb's table has in-frame clones only and misses some. The data hold some 200,000 clones, with 70% to 90% observed a single time. Source material: peripheral blood. The origin of the receptors is a man over 45 who had recovered from COVID-19.

The genes are TRBV7-9 and TRBJ2-1; 7 bases map to TRBD2. Losses at the gene ends were 5 bases for V and 6 bases for J; bases not matched to a gene: 4. The CDR3 length is 13 residues. The germline V gene encodes CDR1 SEHNR and CDR2 FQNEAQ (reference sequence). The CDR3 sequence is CASSTSGVNEQFF. The DNA of the CDR3 is TGTGCCAGCAGCACGAGCGGGGTCAATGAGCAGTTCTTC.

The chain joins TRBV5-4 to TRBJ1-3, with 7 bases aligning to TRBD1. CDR3 length: 15 residues. Germline assignment: CDR1 SGHNT and CDR2 YYREEE (reference sequence). V lost 0 bases, J lost 3 bases, and 3 bases stayed unmatched. CDR3 sequence (DNA): TGTGCCAGCAGCTTGGGACAGGGTGGTGGAAACACCATATATTTT. Translation: CASSLGQGGGNTIYF.

The chain is built from TRBV9 and TRBJ2-1, with TRBD2 matching over 8 bases. Germline-derived CDR1 and CDR2 are SGDLS and YYNGEE. The CDR3 contains 16 residues. The V and J ends lost 0 bases and 8 bases, in that order; junction bases with no gene match: 10. In DNA form, the CDR3 reads TGTGCCAGCAGCGTAGCTCCGCTAGCGGGTCGCGATGAGCAGTTCTTC. This translates into CASSVAPLAGRDEQFF.

The genes are TRBV5-1 and TRBJ2-5, with D possibly TRBD1 on 5 matching bases. CDR3 length: 13 amino acids. V was clipped by 3 bases and J by 2 bases, with 8 bases between them. Germline values: CDR1 SGHRS, CDR2 YFSETQ. CDR3 protein: CASSSYRQETQYF. The CDR3 nucleotides read TGCGCCAGCAGCTCCTACAGGCAAGAGACCCAGTACTTC.

The chain joins TRBV30 to TRBJ2-3; 8 bases fit TRBD2. The CDR3 runs 16 residues. The germline CDR1 and CDR2 sequences are GTSNPN and SVGIG (reference sequence). With V trimmed by 5 bases and J by 4 bases, 14 bases remained unmatched. The CDR3 protein is CAWAPPGGRRPDTQYF. CDR3 DNA: TGTGCCTGGGCCCCCCCGGGCGGGAGGCGACCAGATACGCAGTATTTT.

V gene TRBV10-3 combines with J gene TRBJ1-2; possibly TRBD1 for D (5 bases). The length of the CDR3 is 16 residues. V was cut by 0 bases and J by 0 bases, with 11 bases left in between. CDR1 is ENHRY, CDR2 SYGVKD, per germline. CDR3 bases: TGTGCCATCAGTGAGTCGAGTGGCAGGGCTAACTATGGCTACACCTTC. It encodes CAISESSGRANYGYTF.

This clone has just one count. V gene TRBV5-4 combines with J gene TRBJ1-1; D gene ambiguous. V lost 0 bases and J lost 5, with 8 bases in between. This CDR3 has 13 residues. The germline V gene encodes CDR1 SGHNT and CDR2 YYREEE (reference sequence). In DNA form, the CDR3 reads TGTGCCAGCAGCTTGGGAGGTGGGACTGAAGCTTTCTTT. Translation: CASSLGGGTEAFF.

The CDR3 reads CASSLQLAGAEQYF. The CDR3 DNA follows: TGTGCCAGCAGTTTACAGCTAGCGGGAGCCGAGCAGTACTTC. The V gene is TRBV28, the J gene TRBJ2-7; 10 bases agree with TRBD2. Trimming cost V 2 bases and J 6 bases; bases outside gene matches: 4. This CDR3 is 14 amino acids long. Germline V gene sequence: CDR1 MDHEN, CDR2 SYDVKM.

The chain carries TRBV5-5 and TRBJ2-1; weak D call: TRBD2 (7 bases). This CDR3 has 20 residues. Germline V gives CDR1 SGHKS, CDR2 YYEKEE (reference sequence). Trimming removed 7 bases at V and 0 bases at J, with 29 bases between. The CDR3 spells CASQMTNFGGQTSSYNEQFF. DNA of the CDR3: TGTGCCAGCCAAATGACAAACTTCGGGGGGCAGACGAGCTCCTACAATGAGCAGTTCTTC.

This chain joins TRBV5-1 and TRBJ2-3; 11 nucleotides line up with TRBD2. The V gene's germline CDR1 is SGHRS and CDR2 YFSETQ. Germline trimming cut 5 bases from V and 6 bases from J; bases unmatched to any gene: 5. The CDR3 is 14 residues long. CDR3 loop: CASRLAGAVDTQYF. The CDR3 nucleotides read TGCGCCAGCAGACTAGCGGGAGCAGTTGATACGCAGTATTTT.

This clone was seen once. This chain connects TRBV28 to TRBJ1-2; 9 bases match TRBD1. This CDR3 has 15 residues. Germline CDR1 reads MDHEN; CDR2 reads SYDVKM. Trimming cost V 4 bases and J 4 bases; bases outside gene matches: 7. The DNA of the CDR3 is TGTGCCAGCAGTTCTCCGACAGGGGGTAGCTATGGCTACACCTTC. The encoded protein is CASSSPTGGSYGYTF.

This rearrangement joins TRBV18 to TRBJ2-7, with 10 bases that match TRBD2. The germline V gene encodes CDR1 KGHSH and CDR2 LQKENI. The junction had 3 bases not matched to a gene; V was cut back by 1 base and J by 6 bases. The CDR3 length is 14 residues. The CDR3 protein is CASSPLAGGFEQYF. For the CDR3, the DNA is TGTGCCAGCTCACCACTAGCGGGAGGTTTCGAGCAGTACTTC.

V and J are TRBV27 and TRBJ1-5; 8 bases align to TRBD1. The CDR3 spans 14 residues. Germline CDR1 and CDR2: MNHEY and SMNVEV (reference sequence). Trimming removed 5 bases from V and 7 bases from J; junction bases left unmatched: 7. The CDR3 region has the DNA TGTGCCAGCAGTAATCGACAGGGGTTCCAGCCCCAGCATTTT. It codes for CASSNRQGFQPQHF.

This chain uses TRBV6-5 with TRBJ1-2; no definite D call. Germline V gene lookup returns CDR1 MNHEY and CDR2 SVGAGI. The CDR3 has 13 amino acids. The germline V and J ends were trimmed by 8 bases and 4 bases, with 14 bases remaining between them. The CDR3 DNA is TGTGCCAGCTCTGAGGGAAATCTCTATGGCTACACCTTC. This codes for CASSEGNLYGYTF.

This chain links TRBV6-5 with TRBJ1-2; 10 positions agree with TRBD1. CDR3 length: 14 amino acids. Germline V CDR1 and CDR2: MNHEY, SVGAGI. The J segment lost 7 bases and the V segment lost 2 bases, leaving 4 bases of the junction unmatched. In DNA form, the CDR3 reads TGTGCCAGCAGTTACGGGACAGGGGTTCTTGGCTACACCTTC. It translates to CASSYGTGVLGYTF.

This sequence joins TRBV28 and TRBJ2-7, with TRBD1 matching 9 bases. The CDR3 runs 14 residues. The V gene's germline CDR1 is MDHEN and CDR2 SYDVKM. Trimming cost V 6 bases and J 7 bases; bases outside gene matches: 10. CDR3 sequence (DNA): TGTGCCAGCAGAATCCGGGACAGGGAAGGAGAGCAGTACTTC. Protein sequence: CASRIRDREGEQYF.

The V gene is TRBV6-5, the J gene TRBJ2-7; no reliable D call. The germline V gene has CDR1 MNHEY and CDR2 SVGAGI. This CDR3 region has 15 residues. V gave up 0 bases and J gave up 4 bases, with 13 bases separating them. CDR3 amino acids: CASSYSFPGLYEQYF. CDR3 nucleotide sequence: TGTGCCAGCAGTTACTCCTTTCCTGGGCTTTACGAGCAGTACTTC.

The chain joins TRBV6-5 to TRBJ2-7; 7 bases are a match to TRBD1. Germline V gene lookup returns CDR1 MNHEY and CDR2 SVGAGI. V trimming: 0 bases; J trimming: 0 bases; junction bases outside the gene matches: 2. The CDR3 runs 15 residues. CDR3 amino acids: CASSYSRDSSYEQYF. The CDR3 DNA reads TGTGCCAGCAGTTACTCCAGGGACAGCTCCTACGAGCAGTACTTC.

The chain recombines TRBV19 with TRBJ2-7; no reliable D call. This CDR3 spans 14 amino acids. The V gene lost 2 bases and the J gene lost 3 bases, with 11 bases spanning the gap. Germline V gene lookup returns CDR1 LNHDA and CDR2 SQIVND (reference sequence). The CDR3 nucleotides are TGTGCCAGTAGTATACATGTACAGAACTACGAGCAGTACTTC. It codes for CASSIHVQNYEQYF.

The CDR3 reads CASSFRTGDNSPLHF. The CDR3, as DNA: TGTGCCAGCAGCTTCCGGACAGGGGATAATTCACCCCTCCACTTT. The chain recombines TRBV7-9 with TRBJ1-6; 9 nucleotides match TRBD1. The ends lost 3 bases at V and 5 bases at J; junction bases unmatched: 2. The CDR3 runs 15 residues. Germline V CDR1 and CDR2: SEHNR, FQNEAQ (reference sequence).

The chain employs TRBV19 and TRBJ1-2; D not resolved. Germline V gene lookup returns CDR1 LNHDA and CDR2 SQIVND (reference sequence). With 5 bases removed from V and 2 bases from J, the gap between germline ends came to 3 bases. The CDR3 runs 11 residues. The CDR3 coding sequence is TGTGCCAGTAGTCCGAACTATGGCTACACCTTC. Protein product: CASSPNYGYTF.

The genes are TRBV4-1 and TRBJ1-2; D is unresolved. V lost 1 base and J 6 bases, leaving 15 bases between the germline ends. The CDR3 is 15 residues long. Germline V lookup: CDR1 MGHRA, CDR2 YSYEKL. The CDR3, as DNA: TGCGCCAGCAGCCAAGGGAGGAGGTGGGCGGATGGCTACACCTTC. It specifies CASSQGRRWADGYTF.

The sample holds one count of this clone. The DNA of the CDR3 is TGTGCCAGCAGCTTGGACAGCAACTCCTACAATGAGCAGTTCTTC. This gives the protein CASSLDSNSYNEQFF. The chain has TRBV5-4 and TRBJ2-1; D gene ambiguous. The ends were cut back, 0 bases at V and 0 bases at J, with 7 bases in the middle. This CDR3 is 15 amino acids long. In germline, CDR1 is SGHNT, CDR2 YYREEE (reference sequence).

V is TRBV5-1 and J is TRBJ2-2; no clear D gene. With 4 bases removed from V and 8 bases from J, the gap between germline ends came to 9 bases. CDR1 is SGHRS, CDR2 YFSETQ, per germline. The CDR3 contains 12 residues. The CDR3 bases are TGCGCCAGCAGCCTCGGGTGGGGGGAGCTGTTTTTT. Its protein is CASSLGWGELFF.

CDR3 in amino acids: CATSDPGQGGTDTQYF. In DNA, the CDR3 is TGTGCCACCAGTGACCCGGGACAGGGGGGCACAGATACGCAGTATTTT. This chain uses TRBV24-1 with TRBJ2-3, with 11 bases aligning to TRBD1. With V trimmed by 4 bases and J by 1 base, 3 bases remained unmatched. The CDR3 has 16 amino acids. Germline lookup yields CDR1 KGHDR and CDR2 SFDVKD.

This clone was observed a single time. As DNA, the CDR3 is TGCGCCAGCAGCGCATCAGGGATCTCTGGAAACACCATATATTTT. It encodes CASSASGISGNTIYF. This chain uses TRBV5-1 with TRBJ1-3, with TRBD1 as a possible D gene (5 bases). This CDR3 region has 15 residues. The germline V gene has CDR1 SGHRS and CDR2 YFSETQ. The V gene lost 4 bases and the J gene lost 0 bases, with 11 bases spanning the gap.

The chain recombines TRBV28 with TRBJ2-7; 9 positions match TRBD2. CDR1 and CDR2 (germline): MDHEN, SYDVKM. The CDR3 runs to 16 residues. Germline trimming cut 1 base from V and 6 bases from J; bases unmatched to any gene: 10. CDR3 sequence reads: CASSLSASGKYGEQYF. The CDR3, as DNA: TGTGCCAGCAGTTTATCTGCTAGCGGGAAGTATGGCGAGCAGTACTTC.

The J gene is TRBJ1-2, the V gene TRBV6-7; D gene ambiguous. TRBV6-7 is filed as an ORF, its function uncertain. This CDR3 comprises 14 residues. The V and J ends lost 2 bases and 0 bases respectively, with 7 bases between them. CDR3 sequence reads: CASSYERTNYGYTF. Here the CDR3 DNA reads TGTGCCAGCAGTTACGAGAGGACTAACTATGGCTACACCTTC.

This chain connects TRBV6-1 to TRBJ1-6; D call uncertain. V was shortened by 3 bases and J by 0 bases, with 9 bases between the two germline ends. The CDR3 sequence is 16 residues long. Germline lookup yields CDR1 MNHNS and CDR2 SASEGT. The CDR3 DNA reads as TGTGCCAGCAGTGAGGCTCGAAGCTCCTATAATTCACCCCTCCACTTT. Amino acid sequence: CASSEARSSYNSPLHF.

This clone was counted only a few times. The rearrangement uses TRBV3-1 (or the pseudogene TRBV3-2) and TRBJ2-7; TRBD2 matches at 8 bases. V lost 4 bases to trimming and J lost 3 bases; unmatched junction nucleotides: 5. The CDR3 is 14 residues long. Germline values: CDR1 LGHDT, CDR2 YNNKEL (reference sequence). CDR3 bases: TGTGCCAGCAGCCTTAGCGGGGCAGGCTACGAGCAGTACTTC. It encodes CASSLSGAGYEQYF.